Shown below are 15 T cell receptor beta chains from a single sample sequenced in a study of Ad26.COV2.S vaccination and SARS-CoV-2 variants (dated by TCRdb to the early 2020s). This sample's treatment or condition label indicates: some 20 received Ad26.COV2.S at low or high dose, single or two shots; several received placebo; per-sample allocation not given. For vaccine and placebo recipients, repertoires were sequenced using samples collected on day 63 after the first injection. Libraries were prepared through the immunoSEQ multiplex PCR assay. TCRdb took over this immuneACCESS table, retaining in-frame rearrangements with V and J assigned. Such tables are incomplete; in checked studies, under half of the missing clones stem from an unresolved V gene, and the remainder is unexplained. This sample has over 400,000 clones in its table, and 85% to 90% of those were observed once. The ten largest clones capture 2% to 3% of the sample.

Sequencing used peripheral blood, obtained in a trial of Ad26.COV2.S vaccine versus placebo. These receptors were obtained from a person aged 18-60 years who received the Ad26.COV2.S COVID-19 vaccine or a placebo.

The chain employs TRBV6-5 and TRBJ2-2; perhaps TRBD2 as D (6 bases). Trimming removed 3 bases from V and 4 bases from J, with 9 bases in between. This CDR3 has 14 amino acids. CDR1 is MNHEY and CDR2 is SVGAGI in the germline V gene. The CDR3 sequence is CASSYHGGTGELFF. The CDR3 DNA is TGTGCCAGCAGTTATCACGGGGGCACCGGGGAGCTGTTTTTT.

For the CDR3, the DNA is TGTGCCAGCAGCTTGGGAGGGGCACACTTAACCTACGAGCAGTACTTC. Translating gives CASSLGGAHLTYEQYF. The chain has TRBV5-5 and TRBJ2-7; D tentatively reads TRBD1 or TRBD2 (5 bases each). The CDR3 spans 16 residues. From germline, CDR1 is SGHKS and CDR2 YYEKEE (reference sequence). The V and J ends lost 0 bases and 2 bases respectively, with 15 bases between them.

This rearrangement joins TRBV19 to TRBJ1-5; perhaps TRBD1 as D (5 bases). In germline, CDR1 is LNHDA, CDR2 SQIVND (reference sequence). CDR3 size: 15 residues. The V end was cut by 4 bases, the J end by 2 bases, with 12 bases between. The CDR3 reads CASSKGAPGNQPQHF. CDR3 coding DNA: TGTGCCAGTAGTAAAGGGGCGCCTGGCAATCAGCCCCAGCATTTT.

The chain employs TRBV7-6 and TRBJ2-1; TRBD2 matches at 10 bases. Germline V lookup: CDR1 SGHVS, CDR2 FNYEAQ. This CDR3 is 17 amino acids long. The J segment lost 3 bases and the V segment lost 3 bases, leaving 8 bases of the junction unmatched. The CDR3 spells CASSFRGSGRNYNEQFF. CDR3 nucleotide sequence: TGTGCCAGCAGCTTTCGGGGTAGCGGGAGGAACTACAATGAGCAGTTCTTC.

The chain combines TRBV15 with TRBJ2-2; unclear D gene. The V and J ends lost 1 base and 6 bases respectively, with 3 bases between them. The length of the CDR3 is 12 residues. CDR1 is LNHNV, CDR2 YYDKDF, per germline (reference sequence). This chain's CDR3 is CATSRAAGELFF. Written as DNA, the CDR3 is TGTGCCACCAGCAGAGCGGCCGGGGAGCTGTTTTTT.

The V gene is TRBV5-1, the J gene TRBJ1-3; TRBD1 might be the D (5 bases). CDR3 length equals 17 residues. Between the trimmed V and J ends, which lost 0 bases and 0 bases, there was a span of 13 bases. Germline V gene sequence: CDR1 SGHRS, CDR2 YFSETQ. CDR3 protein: CASSLGSLDSSGNTIYF. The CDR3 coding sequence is TGCGCCAGCAGCTTGGGCTCCCTTGACAGCTCTGGAAACACCATATATTTT.

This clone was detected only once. CDR3 sequence: CATSRQTGGDGQPQHF. CDR3 bases: TGTGCCACCAGCAGACAGACAGGGGGGGATGGCCAGCCCCAGCATTTT. The V call is TRBV15, the J call TRBJ1-5, with TRBD1 identical over 9 bases. The CDR3 has 16 residues. CDR1 LNHNV and CDR2 YYDKDF come from the germline V gene (reference sequence). J lost 7 bases, V lost 2 bases, and 9 bases had no gene match.

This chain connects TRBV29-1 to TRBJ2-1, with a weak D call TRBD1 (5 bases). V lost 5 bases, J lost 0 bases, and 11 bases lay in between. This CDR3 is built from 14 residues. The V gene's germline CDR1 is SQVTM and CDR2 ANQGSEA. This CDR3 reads CSVYQQGSYNEQFF. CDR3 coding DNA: TGCAGCGTTTATCAGCAGGGCTCCTACAATGAGCAGTTCTTC.

CDR3 bases: TGTGCCAGCAGTGGGACAGGGAGGGATTTAACCGGGGAGCTGTTTTTT. Its protein product is CASSGTGRDLTGELFF. V usage is TRBV2 and J usage is TRBJ2-2, with D tentatively TRBD1 (8 bases). CDR1 and CDR2 from the germline V gene are SNHLY and FYNNEI. There are 16 residues in the CDR3. V was clipped by 4 bases and J by 5 bases, with 17 bases between them.

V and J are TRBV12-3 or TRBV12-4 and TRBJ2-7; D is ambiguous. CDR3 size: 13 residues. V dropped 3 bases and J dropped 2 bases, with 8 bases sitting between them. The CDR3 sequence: CASSFNDAYEQYF. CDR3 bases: TGTGCCAGCAGTTTTAACGACGCCTACGAGCAGTACTTC.

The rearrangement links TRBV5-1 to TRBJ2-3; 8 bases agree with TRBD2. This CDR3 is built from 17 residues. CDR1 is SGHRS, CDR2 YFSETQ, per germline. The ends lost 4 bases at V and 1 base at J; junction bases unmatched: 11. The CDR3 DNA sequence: TGCGCCAGCAGCCGCTCTGCGGGGGGCTTGGGCACAGATACGCAGTATTTT. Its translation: CASSRSAGGLGTDTQYF.

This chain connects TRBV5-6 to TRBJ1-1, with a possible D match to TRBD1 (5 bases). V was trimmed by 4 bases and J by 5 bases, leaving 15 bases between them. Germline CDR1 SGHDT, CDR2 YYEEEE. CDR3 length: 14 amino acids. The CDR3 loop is CASSPGPRGTEAFF. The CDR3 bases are TGTGCCAGCAGCCCGGGACCAAGAGGGACTGAAGCTTTCTTT. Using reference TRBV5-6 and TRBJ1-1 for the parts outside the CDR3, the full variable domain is DAGVTQSPTHLIKTRGQQVTLRCSPKSGHDTVSWYQQALGQGPQFIFQYYEEEERQRGNFPDRFSGHQFPNYSSELNVNALLLGDSALYLCASSPGPRGTEAFFGQGTRLTVV.

The CDR3, as DNA: TGCAGTGTTACAGAGAATCAGCCCCAGCATTTT. It encodes CSVTENQPQHF. J is TRBJ1-5 and V is TRBV20-1; D is unclear. V lost 7 bases to trimming and J lost 4 bases, with 8 bases between them. Germline V gives CDR1 DFQATT, CDR2 SNEGSKA (reference sequence). This CDR3 has 11 amino acids.

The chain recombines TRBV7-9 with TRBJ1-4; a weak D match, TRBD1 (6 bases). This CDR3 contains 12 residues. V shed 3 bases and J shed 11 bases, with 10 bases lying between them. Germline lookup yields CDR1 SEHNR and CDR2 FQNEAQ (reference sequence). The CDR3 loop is CASSFWGAKLFF. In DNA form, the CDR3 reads TGTGCCAGCAGCTTTTGGGGGGCGAAACTGTTTTTT.

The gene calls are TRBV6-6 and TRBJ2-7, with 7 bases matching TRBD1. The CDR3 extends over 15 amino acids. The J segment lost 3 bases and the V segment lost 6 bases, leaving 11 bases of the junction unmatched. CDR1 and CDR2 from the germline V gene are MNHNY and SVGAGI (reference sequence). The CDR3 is CASRRQGSPGYEQYV. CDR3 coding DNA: TGTGCCAGCAGGAGACAGGGATCCCCGGGCTACGAGCAGTACGTC.